What follows are 7 T cell receptor beta chains derived from one specimen sequenced in a study of type 1 regulatory T cells. For these TCRs, the target antigens are not known. TCRdb fed the reads into MiXCR, producing one record per CDR3 protein. The sample has fewer than 75,000 distinct CDR3 sequences; just under 50% are singletons. Input material: cultured non-Tr1 T cells, either the whole culture or a sorted T cell fraction (not recorded which). These receptors all stem from a human donor in good health.

The V call is TRBV5-1, the J call TRBJ2-5; 9 bases line up with TRBD2. V lost 1 base, J lost 4 bases, and 8 bases stayed unmatched. The germline gives CDR1 SGHRS, CDR2 YFSETQ. CDR3 length: 16 amino acids. Here the CDR3 DNA reads TGCGCCAGCAGCTTGTCCGGGAGCGGGGGGAGAGAGACCCAGTACTTC. It encodes CASSLSGSGGRETQYF. The full variable domain, completed using reference TRBV5-1 and TRBJ2-5, is KAGVTQTPRYLIKTRGQQVTLSCSPISGHRSVSWYQQTPGQGLQFLFEYFSETQRNKGNFPGRFSGRQFSNSRSEMNVSTLELGDSALYLCASSLSGSGGRETQYFGPGTRLLVL.

The chain combines TRBV3-1 with TRBJ1-1; tentatively, D is TRBD1 (5 bases). Trimming removed 1 base at V and 2 bases at J, with 11 bases between. This CDR3 spans 15 amino acids. The germline CDR1 and CDR2 sequences are LGHDT and YNNKEL (reference sequence). The CDR3 DNA follows: TGTGCCAGCAGCCAAGTAGCGGGGCGAAACACTGAAGCTTTCTTT. Encoded protein: CASSQVAGRNTEAFF.

The V gene is TRBV29-1, the J gene TRBJ2-1, with D maybe TRBD1 (6 bases). The germline CDR1 and CDR2 sequences are SQVTM and ANQGSEA. V dropped 4 bases and J dropped 5 bases, with 15 bases sitting between them. This CDR3 is 14 amino acids long. In nucleotides, the CDR3 is TGCAGCGTTGCTCTGGGGGCCGGGAACAATGAGCAGTTCTTC. Translation: CSVALGAGNNEQFF.

The table lists this clonotype with a few counts. V and J are TRBV6-6 and TRBJ2-3; D is unresolved. CDR3 length: 13 residues. Deletions cut 4 bases from V and 1 base from J, with 6 bases between. Germline CDR1 and CDR2: MNHNY and SVGAGI (reference sequence). The CDR3 region has the DNA TGTGCCAGCAGTTGGTGGGGCACAGATACGCAGTATTTT. Translating gives CASSWWGTDTQYF.

V and J are TRBV6-5 and TRBJ2-2; the match to TRBD1 covers 7 bases. Germline-derived CDR1 and CDR2 are MNHEY and SVGAGI. CDR3 length: 18 amino acids. Trimming removed 5 bases from V and 6 bases from J; junction bases left unmatched: 18. The CDR3 sequence is CASSQQGIGGGVAGELFF. For the CDR3, the DNA is TGTGCCAGCAGTCAACAGGGAATAGGGGGCGGCGTAGCCGGGGAGCTGTTTTTT.

The chain carries TRBV6-1 and TRBJ2-7, with unresolved D. In germline, CDR1 is MNHNS, CDR2 SASEGT. This CDR3 region has 14 residues. Trimming pared 4 bases from V and 6 bases from J, leaving 16 bases between. The CDR3 DNA reads TGTGCCAGCAGTGCAAGGACCGCGCCAAGCGAGCAGTACTTC. Translated, it gives CASSARTAPSEQYF.

V usage is TRBV5-1 and J usage is TRBJ2-7; D not certain. V was cut by 4 bases and J by 4 bases, with 12 bases left in between. The germline V gene has CDR1 SGHRS and CDR2 YFSETQ. The CDR3 contains 13 residues. CDR3 loop: CASSGAVGYEQYF. As DNA, the CDR3 is TGCGCCAGCAGCGGTGCGGTGGGGTACGAGCAGTACTTC.